The source of this TCR beta chain is a study of cytomegalovirus exposure and HLA in healthy donors. The study, taken as a whole, reports: As was reported, the classifier diagnosed cytomegalovirus status with high specificity and sensitivity. It was 150 to 200 TCR beta chains that were listed as cytomegalovirus-associated.

PCR primers comprised 60 Vbeta and 13 Jbeta primers. The table came from immunoSEQ multiplex PCR; TCRdb's copy has only in-frame clones and leaves some out. The repertoire includes approximately 150,000 clones, 76% of them detected once, and 3.1% sits in the top ten. This clone was seen just once. Antigen unknown. Sequencing used PBMCs. The sequence was collected from a male donor in good health and CMV-seronegative.

The CDR3 loop is CASTISPGAYEQYF. The DNA for the CDR3 is TGTGCCAGTACCATCTCCCCAGGGGCCTACGAGCAGTACTTC. The rearrangement uses TRBV19 and TRBJ2-7, with D possibly TRBD1 on 6 matching bases. This CDR3 contains 14 residues. V lost 7 bases and J lost 2, with 15 bases in between. The germline V gene has CDR1 LNHDA and CDR2 SQIVND (reference sequence).